This entry features one TCR beta chain sequence. The target antigen is unknown. Measured with immunoSEQ multiplex PCR; TCRdb has only the in-frame clones, and not every one. The sample yields tens of thousands of clones, approximately 51% seen once. The data belong to a study of cytotoxic CD8 clonotypes in ibrutinib-treated CLL. Whole-study context: Patients: more than 10 relapsed/refractory, some 16 treatment-naive, roughly 17 IGHV unmutated.

Overall study results and limits: Baseline clonality, higher than in age-matched healthy donors, tracked circulating CD8+ T-cell counts.

The CDR3 runs to 17 residues. Germline CDR1 SGHAT, CDR2 FQNNGV. Trimming at V came to 5 bases and at J to 4 bases, leaving 11 bases not matched to a gene. Sequencing was performed on PBMCs, taken before ibrutinib treatment. The origin of this receptor is a human donor with chronic lymphocytic leukemia. The chain uses TRBV11-2 and TRBJ2-7, with 13 nucleotides matching TRBD2. CDR3 coding DNA: TGTGCCAGCAGCCGCAGGGCCACTAGCGGGGGGGCTTACGAGCAGTACTTC. Residues: CASSRRATSGGAYEQYF.